The 23 T cell receptor beta chains below come from one sample, sequenced in a study of a mutant IDH1 vaccine in newly diagnosed glioma. Their cognate antigens are unknown. The sample's time point: week 23, last vaccination. Vaccination comprised doses that each held 300 ug of mutant IDH1 20-mer peptide, plus topical imiquimod. Sequencing was performed with immunoSEQ multiplex PCR; in TCRdb, only in-frame clones are kept and a portion is missing. The data contain roughly 30,000 clones, roughly 90% of them singletons. The sample in question was PBMCs, obtained from a glioma patient whose treatment included an IDH1 peptide vaccine. Receptor source: a man aged 35-49 years with glioma.

The chain links TRBV5-1 to TRBJ2-1; D may be TRBD2 (6 bases). The germline CDR1 and CDR2 sequences are SGHRS and YFSETQ. V lost 2 bases and J lost 3, with 21 bases in between. CDR3 size: 18 residues. CDR3 nucleotides: TGCGCCAGCAGCTTTACCCAAACATCCGGGACTCGCTACAATGAGCAGTTCTTC. Protein product: CASSFTQTSGTRYNEQFF.

This rearrangement joins TRBV4-1 to TRBJ1-5, with D perhaps matching TRBD1 (6 bases). The CDR3 is made up of 18 amino acids. V was cut by 0 bases and J by 1 base, with 16 bases left in between. CDR1 is MGHRA and CDR2 is YSYEKL in the germline V gene. The CDR3, as DNA: TGCGCCAGCAGCCAAGATATGGCAGGGGCTAACAGCAATCAGCCCCAGCATTTT. Residues: CASSQDMAGANSNQPQHF.

V and J are TRBV5-1 and TRBJ1-6, with no clear D. The CDR3 runs 15 residues. CDR1 is SGHRS and CDR2 is YFSETQ in the germline V gene. V was pared by 0 bases and J by 5 bases, with 9 bases between. This CDR3 is CASSLGWQDNSPLHF. CDR3 nucleotides: TGCGCCAGCAGCTTGGGGTGGCAGGATAATTCACCCCTCCACTTT.

The CDR3 sequence: CAIPLGLVEQYV. CDR3 DNA sequence: TGTGCCATCCCTTTAGGACTGGTCGAGCAGTACGTC. The rearrangement joins TRBV28 to TRBJ2-7; the D gene is possibly TRBD2 (5 bases). The CDR3 extends over 12 amino acids. CDR1 is MDHEN and CDR2 is SYDVKM in the germline V gene. The ends were cut back, 10 bases at V and 6 bases at J, with 16 bases in the middle.

This chain joins TRBV5-4 and TRBJ2-5; 14 positions agree with TRBD2. This CDR3 is built from 16 residues. CDR1 and CDR2 from the germline V gene are SGHNT and YYREEE (reference sequence). V was pared by 4 bases and J by 5 bases, with 7 bases of the junction left unmatched. The CDR3 DNA reads as TGTGCCAGCAGCACCAAGGGACTAGCGGGAGTGGAGACCCAGTACTTC. Protein product: CASSTKGLAGVETQYF.

The V call is TRBV4-3, the J call TRBJ2-7; 11 bases map to TRBD1. V shed 0 bases, J shed 4 bases, and the junction held 5 bases outside the gene matches. The CDR3 covers 16 residues. The germline gives CDR1 LGHNA, CDR2 YSLEER. This chain's CDR3 is CASSQDSGTGGYEQYF. CDR3 in DNA: TGCGCCAGCAGCCAAGATAGTGGGACAGGGGGGTACGAGCAGTACTTC.

V usage is TRBV19 and J usage is TRBJ2-4; 9 bases align to TRBD1. Germline trimming cut 4 bases from V and 8 bases from J; bases unmatched to any gene: 6. CDR3 size: 14 residues. Per the germline V gene, CDR1 is LNHDA and CDR2 is SQIVND (reference sequence). The CDR3 DNA reads as TGTGCCAGTAGTACAGGGACAGGGATGGACATTCAGTACTTC. Its translation is CASSTGTGMDIQYF. The entire variable domain, with the rest obtained from reference TRBV19 and TRBJ2-4, is as follows: DGGITQSPKYLFRKEGQNVTLSCEQNLNHDAMYWYRQDPGQGLRLIYYSQIVNDFQKGDIAEGYSVSREKKESFPLTVTSAQKNPTAFYLCASSTGTGMDIQYFGAGTRLSVL.

The rearrangement joins TRBV19 to TRBJ2-7; 7 nucleotides align to TRBD1. CDR1 and CDR2 (germline): LNHDA, SQIVND (reference sequence). Losses at the gene ends were 5 bases for V and 0 bases for J; bases not matched to a gene: 4. The CDR3 length is 14 residues. The CDR3 sequence is CASSLQGISYEQYF. As DNA, the CDR3 is TGTGCCAGTAGTTTACAGGGGATCTCCTACGAGCAGTACTTC.

The chain joins TRBV5-1 to TRBJ1-1, with D possibly being TRBD1 (6 bases). CDR3 length: 14 residues. The germline V and J ends were trimmed by 3 bases and 1 base, with 10 bases remaining between them. Germline-derived CDR1 and CDR2 are SGHRS and YFSETQ. Here the CDR3 reads CASSSLTGNTEAFF. The CDR3 DNA reads TGCGCCAGCAGCTCCCTGACAGGGAACACTGAAGCTTTCTTT.

J is TRBJ2-7 and V is TRBV7-2, with D perhaps given as TRBD1 or TRBD2 (5 bases each). The CDR3 spans 15 residues. Per the germline V gene, CDR1 is SGHTA and CDR2 is FQGNSA. Trimming removed 0 bases from V and 3 bases from J, with 12 bases in between. The chain's CDR3 is CASSLAPGRHYEQYF. DNA for the CDR3: TGTGCCAGCAGCTTAGCGCCGGGACGGCACTACGAGCAGTACTTC.

V gene TRBV25-1 combines with J gene TRBJ2-3, with D unresolved. Germline V CDR1 and CDR2: MGHDK, SYGVNS. The CDR3 is 16 residues long. V was pared by 0 bases and J by 1 base, with 11 bases between. Here the CDR3 DNA reads TGTGCCAGCAGTGAATATCCGGGTTTGGGCACAGATACGCAGTATTTT. Encoded protein: CASSEYPGLGTDTQYF. Together with reference TRBV25-1 and TRBJ2-3, the CDR3 gives the full variable domain: EADIYQTPRYLVIGTGKKITLECSQTMGHDKMYWYQQDPGMELHLIHYSYGVNSTEKGDLSSESTVSRIRTEHFPLTLESARPSHTSQYLCASSEYPGLGTDTQYFGPGTRLTVL.

In DNA form, the CDR3 reads TGTGCCAGCAGCTTACAGGCTAATGAAAAACTGTTTTTT. It yields the protein CASSLQANEKLFF. This chain connects TRBV7-2 to TRBJ1-4; D is uncertain. This CDR3 has 13 amino acids. Germline V gene sequence: CDR1 SGHTA, CDR2 FQGNSA. Trimming took 2 bases from V and 3 from J, leaving 4 bases between them.

V and J are TRBV2 and TRBJ2-7; possibly TRBD1 for D (6 bases). Germline assignment: CDR1 SNHLY and CDR2 FYNNEI. The CDR3 extends over 14 amino acids. Between the trimmed V and J ends, which lost 3 bases and 3 bases, there was a span of 12 bases. The CDR3 coding sequence is TGTGCCAGCAGTGAGGCCGGGACACTCTACGAGCAGTACGTC. This gives the protein CASSEAGTLYEQYV.

The rearrangement uses TRBV7-2 and TRBJ1-6, with 8 bases aligning to TRBD1. Germline values: CDR1 SGHTA, CDR2 FQGNSA. Trimming took 1 base from V and 7 from J; bases not matched to a gene: 0. The CDR3 is made up of 14 amino acids. This CDR3 reads CASSLGTGNSPLHF. The CDR3 DNA follows: TGTGCCAGCAGCTTAGGGACAGGGAATTCACCCCTCCACTTT.

Turning to this clone: Other nucleotide sequences from this sample produce the same CDR3. The J gene is TRBJ2-1, the V gene TRBV7-2, with TRBD2 identical over 9 bases. The CDR3 contains 15 residues. Germline-derived CDR1 and CDR2 are SGHTA and FQGNSA. Trimming cost V 6 bases and J 1 base; bases outside gene matches: 4. CDR3 nucleotide sequence: TGTGCCAGCAGTTCGCGGGGGGGATCCTACAATGAGCAGTTCTTC. Protein: CASSSRGGSYNEQFF.

J is TRBJ2-7 and V is TRBV5-6, with 11 bases identical to TRBD2. V shed 4 bases, J shed 0 bases, and the junction held 6 bases outside the gene matches. CDR1 SGHDT and CDR2 YYEEEE come from the germline V gene. CDR3 length: 16 residues. CDR3 nucleotides: TGTGCCAGCAGCGGACAAACTAGCGGGAGCTCCTACGAGCAGTACTTC. This sequence encodes CASSGQTSGSSYEQYF.

The chain links TRBV27 to TRBJ1-2; perhaps TRBD1 as D (5 bases). The CDR3 contains 17 residues. The germline V gene has CDR1 MNHEY and CDR2 SMNVEV (reference sequence). The V end was cut by 2 bases, the J end by 8 bases, with 24 bases between. CDR3 sequence (DNA): TGTGCCAGCAGTTTAACCCCCGGTTTGGCCAGGGATTACGGCTACACCTTC. This sequence encodes CASSLTPGLARDYGYTF.

The J gene is TRBJ2-1, the V gene TRBV14; weak D call: TRBD1 (6 bases). Germline V gene lookup returns CDR1 SGHDN and CDR2 FVKESK. The CDR3 is 15 amino acids. V shed 3 bases and J shed 7 bases, with 16 bases lying between them. CDR3 residues: CASSHPAGGWNEQFF. DNA of the CDR3: TGTGCCAGCAGCCACCCGGCTGGGGGCTGGAATGAGCAGTTCTTC. Full variable domain (remainder filled in from reference TRBV14 and TRBJ2-1): EAGVTQFPSHSVIEKGQTVTLRCDPISGHDNLYWYRRVMGKEIKFLLHFVKESKQDESGMPNNRFLAERTGGTYSTLKVQPAELEDSGVYFCASSHPAGGWNEQFFGPGTRLTVL.

This chain uses TRBV21-1 with TRBJ2-5; TRBD2, the table's D call, lacks a check against the DNA. TRBV21-1 is a recognized pseudogene. This CDR3 is built from 16 residues. The CDR3 reads CASSRLVGISGRYPDF. CDR3 DNA: TGTGCCAGCAGCAGACTGGTGGGGATTAGCGGGCGATACCCCGACTTC.

The chain has TRBV30 and TRBJ1-3; D is uncertain. V was pared by 0 bases and J by 0 bases, with 9 bases between. This CDR3 has 15 amino acids. The V gene's germline CDR1 is GTSNPN and CDR2 SVGIG (reference sequence). CDR3 DNA: TGTGCCTGGAGTGTACTTAGCTACTCTGGAAACACCATATATTTT. Translating it yields CAWSVLSYSGNTIYF.

This chain uses TRBV11-1 with TRBJ2-1, with D possibly being TRBD1 (6 bases). The V gene lost 5 bases and the J gene lost 0 bases, with 8 bases spanning the gap. CDR3 length: 14 residues. The germline V gene encodes CDR1 SGHAT and CDR2 FQDESV (reference sequence). Written as DNA, the CDR3 is TGTGCCAGCAGCGGACAGTCCTCCTACAATGAGCAGTTCTTC. It codes for CASSGQSSYNEQFF.

The chain recombines TRBV11-3 with TRBJ2-2, with 10 bases fitting TRBD1. The germline V gene has CDR1 SGHNT and CDR2 YENEEA. The CDR3 totals 16 residues. The V and J ends lost 1 base and 6 bases, in that order; junction bases with no gene match: 5. As DNA, the CDR3 is TGTGCCAGCAGCTTAGGGGGACAGGGGTCCTCCGGGGAGCTGTTTTTT. Translating gives CASSLGGQGSSGELFF.

This chain links TRBV7-9 with TRBJ1-5; D is uncertain. Germline CDR1 reads SEHNR; CDR2 reads FQNEAQ (reference sequence). This CDR3 has 14 amino acids. Between the trimmed V and J ends, which lost 1 base and 10 bases, there was a span of 14 bases. The CDR3 DNA is TGTGCCAGCAGCTTAGACGGGGTAGGAGTTCCCCAGCATTTT. Amino acid sequence: CASSLDGVGVPQHF.